Presented here are 28 T cell receptor beta chains from one specimen sequenced in a study of blood T cell repertoires in COVID-19. Using immunoSEQ multiplex PCR, the repertoire was profiled, and TCRdb retains in-frame clones only, with some absent. The repertoire holds approximately 220,000 clones, 84% seen once, with roughly 2.3% in the top ten. Sequencing was carried out using peripheral blood. These TCRs come from a woman aged 55 to 70 with acute or convalescent COVID-19.

The chain couples TRBV30 to TRBJ1-4, with D unresolved. CDR3 length: 14 amino acids. Germline V gene data show CDR1 as GTSNPN and CDR2 as SVGIG (reference sequence). Trimming shortened V by 0 bases and J by 7 bases, and 12 bases separated the two germline ends. CDR3 bases: TGTGCCTGGAGTGTGAGGCGCCGGGTTGAAAAACTGTTTTTT. Residues: CAWSVRRRVEKLFF. Full variable domain (missing parts from reference TRBV30 and TRBJ1-4): SQTIHQWPATLVQPVGSPLSLECTVEGTSNPNLYWYRQAAGRGLQLLFYSVGIGQISSEVPQNLSASRPQDRQFILSSKKLLLSDSGFYLCAWSVRRRVEKLFFGSGTQLSVL.

A remark on this clone: The final CDR3 position lacks the conserved phenylalanine or tryptophan, pointing to a likely read error. No DNA is shown, since the ends of the CDR3 on it are uncertain; the CDR3 is the one TCRdb lists. The rearrangement links TRBV20-1 to TRBJ1-1; TRBD1, the table's D call, lacks a check against the DNA. Germline lookup yields CDR1 DFQATT and CDR2 SNEGSKA (reference sequence). The CDR3 length equals 11 residues, ends included. CDR3 region: CSAPFRTDRPL.

V and J are TRBV5-4 and TRBJ1-2; the match to TRBD1 covers 8 bases. Germline loops: CDR1 SGHNT, CDR2 YYREEE (reference sequence). This CDR3 region has 12 residues. Germline trimming cut 4 bases from V and 8 bases from J; bases unmatched to any gene: 4. The CDR3 DNA reads as TGTGCCAGCAGCCTGTACAGGGGGGGCTACACCTTC. Translating gives CASSLYRGGYTF.

The V call is TRBV7-9, the J call TRBJ1-2; D is unresolved. The germline V gene has CDR1 SEHNR and CDR2 FQNEAQ (reference sequence). The CDR3 loop spans 13 amino acids. Trimming pared 3 bases from V and 8 bases from J, leaving 13 bases between. CDR3 amino acids: CASSLGGYQGYTF. The CDR3 nucleotides read TGTGCCAGCAGCTTGGGCGGGTATCAGGGCTACACCTTC.

This clone was found once. The chain joins TRBV14 to TRBJ1-1; no reliable D call. Germline CDR1 and CDR2: SGHDN and FVKESK. Trimming left V 4 bases short and J 11 bases short, with 17 bases between. The CDR3 is made up of 13 amino acids. DNA for the CDR3: TGTGCCAGCAGCCCCTTTTCCGGTGCGGGCGCTTTCTTT. It specifies CASSPFSGAGAFF.

The rearrangement links TRBV3-1 (or the pseudogene TRBV3-2) to TRBJ2-1; 12 positions match TRBD2. Trimming at V came to 6 bases and at J to 6 bases, leaving 9 bases not matched to a gene. Germline V lookup: CDR1 LGHDT, CDR2 YNNKEL (reference sequence). The CDR3 runs 16 residues. The CDR3 is CASRSTSGGTTNEQFF. DNA of the CDR3: TGTGCCAGCAGATCGACTAGCGGGGGCACAACCAATGAGCAGTTCTTC.

V is TRBV3-1 (or the pseudogene TRBV3-2) and J is TRBJ2-5; TRBD1 matches at 9 bases. The germline V gene encodes CDR1 LGHDT and CDR2 YNNKEL (reference sequence). V shed 4 bases, J shed 5 bases, and the junction held 11 bases outside the gene matches. The CDR3 runs to 16 residues. The CDR3 region has the DNA TGTGCCAGCAGCCGGCGTACAGGGGGCTTGGGTGAGACCCAGTACTTC. Translation: CASSRRTGGLGETQYF.

This clone was seen a handful of times. The chain uses TRBV5-6 and TRBJ1-1; 9 positions match TRBD1. Looked up from germline, CDR1 is SGHDT and CDR2 is YYEEEE. V shed 4 bases, J shed 5 bases, and the junction held 6 bases outside the gene matches. This CDR3 contains 14 residues. CDR3 protein: CASSLGQGTTEAFF. CDR3 nucleotides: TGTGCCAGCAGCCTTGGACAGGGGACGACTGAAGCTTTCTTT. The whole variable domain, filled in from reference TRBV5-6 and TRBJ1-1, reads DAGVTQSPTHLIKTRGQQVTLRCSPKSGHDTVSWYQQALGQGPQFIFQYYEEEERQRGNFPDRFSGHQFPNYSSELNVNALLLGDSALYLCASSLGQGTTEAFFGQGTRLTVV.

The chain carries TRBV11-2 and TRBJ2-5; D is undetermined. The CDR3 sequence is 14 residues long. V shed 1 base and J shed 5 bases, with 11 bases lying between them. The germline CDR1 and CDR2 sequences are SGHAT and FQNNGV. CDR3 sequence (DNA): TGTGCCAGCAGCTTAGTCTACCATTTGGAGACCCAGTACTTC. This gives the protein CASSLVYHLETQYF.

The CDR3 coding sequence is TGCGCCAGCAGCCAAGAAGGGACAGGGTACACTGAAGCTTTCTTT. Its protein product is CASSQEGTGYTEAFF. This rearrangement joins TRBV4-3 to TRBJ1-1, with 9 bases aligning to TRBD1. Looked up from germline, CDR1 is LGHNA and CDR2 is YSLEER. V shed 0 bases and J 3 bases; nucleotides not matched to a gene: 2. This CDR3 comprises 15 residues.

CDR3 protein: CATRGGTGGSHEQFF. CDR3 DNA sequence: TGTGCCACCCGCGGCGGGACAGGGGGCAGCCATGAGCAGTTCTTC. V and J are TRBV11-1 and TRBJ2-1; 12 bases align to TRBD1. Germline-derived CDR1 and CDR2 are SGHAT and FQDESV (reference sequence). Trimming removed 10 bases from V and 8 bases from J; junction bases left unmatched: 12. The CDR3 runs to 15 residues.

This chain links TRBV30 with TRBJ2-5; 9 nucleotides align to TRBD1. The CDR3 loop spans 14 amino acids. Per the germline V gene, CDR1 is GTSNPN and CDR2 is SVGIG (reference sequence). With 2 bases clipped from V and 5 bases from J, the junction kept 6 bases outside the gene matches. The DNA of the CDR3 is TGTGCCTGGAGTAAAAACAGGGGGCGGGAGACCCAGTACTTC. Its translation is CAWSKNRGRETQYF.

V gene TRBV6-6 combines with J gene TRBJ2-3; TRBD2 is a possible D gene (6 bases). This CDR3 is built from 14 residues. Per germline, CDR1 MNHNY and CDR2 SVGAGI (reference sequence). The ends were cut back, 5 bases at V and 4 bases at J, with 13 bases in the middle. The CDR3, as DNA: TGTGCCAGCAGTAAGACTAGAGGGGCAGATACGCAGTATTTT. This gives the protein CASSKTRGADTQYF.

The chain combines TRBV19 with TRBJ1-1; 8 bases match TRBD1. Germline V gene data show CDR1 as LNHDA and CDR2 as SQIVND (reference sequence). The CDR3 covers 16 residues. V was clipped by 7 bases and J by 0 bases; unmatched bases: 10. The CDR3 is CASTLDRETMNTEAFF. The CDR3 DNA reads TGTGCCAGTACCCTGGACAGGGAGACCATGAACACTGAAGCTTTCTTT.

This clone was detected only a few times. The CDR3: CASSVGPDRAEAFF. DNA for the CDR3: TGTGCCAGCAGCGTAGGTCCGGACAGAGCCGAGGCTTTCTTT. The rearrangement links TRBV9 to TRBJ1-1, with D perhaps TRBD1 (6 bases). CDR1 is SGDLS and CDR2 is YYNGEE in the germline V gene. The V end was cut by 0 bases, the J end by 11 bases, with 17 bases between. CDR3 length: 14 amino acids.

As DNA, the CDR3 is TGTGCCAGCAGTGAAGGGCAGGGGAGTCGCAATGAGCAGTTCTTC. It translates to CASSEGQGSRNEQFF. The chain joins TRBV2 to TRBJ2-1; D perhaps matches TRBD1 (6 bases). With 1 base removed from V and 6 bases from J, the gap between germline ends came to 13 bases. The CDR3 runs 15 residues. The germline V gene has CDR1 SNHLY and CDR2 FYNNEI.

The gene calls are TRBV6-2 or TRBV6-3 and TRBJ1-1; TRBD1 might be the D (6 bases). The CDR3 totals 14 residues. Trimming stripped 4 bases from V and 1 base from J, with 10 bases between. In germline, CDR1 is MNHEY, CDR2 SVGEGT. The CDR3 nucleotides are TGTGCCAGCAGTTTAAGGGGGACGAACACTGAAGCTTTCTTT. Amino acid sequence: CASSLRGTNTEAFF.

V is TRBV10-3 and J is TRBJ2-1; the D gene is possibly TRBD2 (6 bases). Trimming took 6 bases from V and 5 from J, leaving 14 bases between them. The germline gives CDR1 ENHRY, CDR2 SYGVKD. The CDR3 covers 14 residues. The CDR3 sequence: CAIRDTGGDNEQFF. CDR3 DNA sequence: TGTGCCATCAGGGACACGGGCGGGGACAATGAGCAGTTCTTC.

This clone showed up just once. J is TRBJ2-7 and V is TRBV2; 10 bases are a match to TRBD1. After removal of 4 bases from V and 2 bases from J, the junction contained 5 bases not matched to a gene. The CDR3 length is 15 residues. Looked up from germline, CDR1 is SNHLY and CDR2 is FYNNEI. CDR3 nucleotide sequence: TGTGCCAGCAGTGCTCAAGGGACAGGGGCCTACGAGCAGTACTTC. Amino acid sequence: CASSAQGTGAYEQYF. Complete variable domain (other parts from reference TRBV2 and TRBJ2-7): EPEVTQTPSHQVTQMGQEVILRCVPISNHLYFYWYRQILGQKVEFLVSFYNNEISEKSEIFDDQFSVERPDGSNFTLKIRSTKLEDSAMYFCASSAQGTGAYEQYFGPGTRLTVT.

The CDR3 sequence: CASSRPDSGYTF. In DNA form, the CDR3 reads TGTGCCAGCAGCCGCCCGGACAGCGGCTACACCTTC. The chain uses TRBV5-4 and TRBJ1-2, with D possibly matching TRBD1 (6 bases). Trimming took 4 bases from V and 8 from J, leaving 12 bases between them. Germline V CDR1 and CDR2: SGHNT, YYREEE (reference sequence). This CDR3 has 12 amino acids.

The chain employs TRBV19 and TRBJ2-1, with 9 bases aligning to TRBD2. Germline V lookup: CDR1 LNHDA, CDR2 SQIVND (reference sequence). V lost 5 bases and J lost 6; bases outside the gene matches: 14. This CDR3 comprises 17 residues. The CDR3 DNA is TGTGCCAGTAGTCTGGAACAGGAGGCGGGGGGGCGCAATGAGCAGTTCTTC. Amino acid sequence: CASSLEQEAGGRNEQFF. Supplemented by reference TRBV19 and TRBJ2-1, the full variable domain reads DGGITQSPKYLFRKEGQNVTLSCEQNLNHDAMYWYRQDPGQGLRLIYYSQIVNDFQKGDIAEGYSVSREKKESFPLTVTSAQKNPTAFYLCASSLEQEAGGRNEQFFGPGTRLTVL.

V is TRBV30 and J is TRBJ1-1; D call uncertain. Trimming stripped 0 bases from V and 3 bases from J, with 5 bases between. The CDR3 totals 12 residues. Germline lookup yields CDR1 GTSNPN and CDR2 SVGIG (reference sequence). The CDR3 reads CAWSVLDTEAFF. CDR3 nucleotide sequence: TGTGCCTGGAGTGTACTGGACACTGAAGCTTTCTTT.

V usage is TRBV29-1 and J usage is TRBJ2-7; 9 nucleotides line up with TRBD1. Germline CDR1 and CDR2: SQVTM and ANQGSEA. V dropped 6 bases and J dropped 5; count of bases not matched to a gene: 8. The CDR3 sequence is 13 residues long. Here the CDR3 DNA reads TGCAGCGTGCAACGGGACAGGGTCAACGAGCAGTACTTC. This sequence encodes CSVQRDRVNEQYF.

As DNA, the CDR3 is TGTGCCAGCAGCCTCCCGACTAACAGGGAATCCGGGGAGCTGTTTTTT. Translation gives CASSLPTNRESGELFF. J is TRBJ2-2 and V is TRBV7-8; possible D gene TRBD1, 6 bases. CDR1 and CDR2 from the germline V gene are SGHVS and FQNEAQ. Trimming left V 5 bases short and J 6 bases short, with 19 bases between. The CDR3 is 16 amino acids.

V usage is TRBV29-1 and J usage is TRBJ1-1, with D possibly TRBD1 on 5 matching bases. Between the trimmed V and J ends, which lost 6 bases and 8 bases, there was a span of 19 bases. CDR1 is SQVTM, CDR2 ANQGSEA, per germline. The CDR3 totals 13 residues. The CDR3 nucleotides read TGCAGCGTCCAGCGGGACGGCAAATTGGAAGCTTTCTTT. Translating gives CSVQRDGKLEAFF.

The rearrangement uses TRBV6-5 and TRBJ1-2, with TRBD1 identical over 8 bases. The CDR3 runs to 14 residues. V trimming: 3 bases; J trimming: 7 bases; junction bases outside the gene matches: 7. Germline V gives CDR1 MNHEY, CDR2 SVGAGI. The CDR3 bases are TGTGCCAGCAGTTATCCCAGGACAGGGCCTGGCTACACCTTC. This encodes CASSYPRTGPGYTF.

The CDR3 loop is CASSPGVEDTIYF. CDR3 bases: TGCGCCAGCAGTCCGGGAGTGGAGGACACCATATATTTT. This chain links TRBV5-1 with TRBJ1-3; D is ambiguous. V lost 5 bases to trimming and J lost 8 bases, with 14 bases between them. The CDR3 covers 13 residues. CDR1 is SGHRS, CDR2 YFSETQ, per germline. The complete variable domain, with remaining parts taken from reference TRBV5-1 and TRBJ1-3, reads KAGVTQTPRYLIKTRGQQVTLSCSPISGHRSVSWYQQTPGQGLQFLFEYFSETQRNKGNFPGRFSGRQFSNSRSEMNVSTLELGDSALYLCASSPGVEDTIYFGEGSWLTVV.

This clone was seen a handful of times. The V gene is TRBV4-1, the J gene TRBJ1-2, with 9 bases aligning to TRBD1. The CDR3 extends over 17 amino acids. J gave up 4 bases and V 2 bases, and 11 bases lay outside the gene matches. CDR1 is MGHRA, CDR2 YSYEKL, per germline. The CDR3 loop is CASSQTVSTGGIYGYTF. The CDR3 nucleotides read TGCGCCAGCAGCCAAACCGTTTCAACAGGGGGCATCTATGGCTACACCTTC.